The source of this T cell receptor beta chain is a study of PD-1 blockade in classical Hodgkin lymphoma. CDR3 size: 17 residues. Germline V lookup: CDR1 KGHSH, CDR2 LQKENI. The ends lost 3 bases at V and 3 bases at J; junction bases unmatched: 5. Sequenced by immunoSEQ multiplex PCR; TCRdb stores in-frame clones only, minus some. The repertoire holds about 23,000 clones, with less than 85% as singletons. Each patient's relapse followed autologous stem cell transplantation, and brentuximab vedotin exposure varied. Study results and caveats: Repertoire differences lack defined causes, possibly disease activity or prior therapy.

Remarks on this clone: The target antigen is unknown.

The source of this sequence is a human donor with classical Hodgkin lymphoma. The material was peripheral blood mononuclear cells (PBMCs), obtained before the second cycle of nivolumab. This chain joins TRBV18 and TRBJ2-2, with 12 nucleotides matching TRBD2. CDR3 in amino acids: CASSPRTSGTHTGELFF. As DNA, the CDR3 is TGTGCCAGCTCACCCAGGACTAGCGGGACACACACCGGGGAGCTGTTTTTT.